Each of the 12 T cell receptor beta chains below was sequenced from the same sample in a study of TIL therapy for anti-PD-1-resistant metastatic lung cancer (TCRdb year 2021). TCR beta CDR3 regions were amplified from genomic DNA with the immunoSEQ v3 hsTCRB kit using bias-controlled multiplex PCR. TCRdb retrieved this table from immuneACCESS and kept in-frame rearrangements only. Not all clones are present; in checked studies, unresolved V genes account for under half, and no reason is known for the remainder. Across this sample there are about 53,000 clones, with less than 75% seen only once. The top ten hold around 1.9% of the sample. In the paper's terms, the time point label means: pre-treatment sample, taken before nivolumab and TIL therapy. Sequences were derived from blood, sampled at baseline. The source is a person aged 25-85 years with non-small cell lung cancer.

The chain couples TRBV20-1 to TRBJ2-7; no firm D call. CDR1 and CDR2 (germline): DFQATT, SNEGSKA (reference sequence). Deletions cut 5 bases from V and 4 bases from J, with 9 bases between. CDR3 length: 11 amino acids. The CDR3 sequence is CSAALYYEQYF. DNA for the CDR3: TGCAGTGCTGCCCTTTATTACGAGCAGTACTTC.

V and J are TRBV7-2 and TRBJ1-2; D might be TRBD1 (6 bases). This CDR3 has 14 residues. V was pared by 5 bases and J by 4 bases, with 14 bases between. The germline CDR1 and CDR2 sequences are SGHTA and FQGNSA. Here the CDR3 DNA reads TGTGCCAGCAGCCCCCGACAGGCCTCCTATGGCTACACCTTC. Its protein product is CASSPRQASYGYTF.

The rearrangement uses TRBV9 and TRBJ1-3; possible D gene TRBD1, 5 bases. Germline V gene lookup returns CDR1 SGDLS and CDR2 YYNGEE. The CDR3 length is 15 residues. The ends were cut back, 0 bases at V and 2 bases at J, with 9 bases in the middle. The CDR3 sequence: CASSVEGSPGNTIYF. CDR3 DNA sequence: TGTGCCAGCAGCGTAGAGGGGTCTCCTGGAAACACCATATATTTT.

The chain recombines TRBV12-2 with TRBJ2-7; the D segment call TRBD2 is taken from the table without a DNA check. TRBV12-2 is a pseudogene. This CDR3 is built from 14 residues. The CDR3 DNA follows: TGTGCAAGTCGGGTCAGCGGGGAGTCCTACGAGCAGTACTTC. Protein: CASRVSGESYEQYF.

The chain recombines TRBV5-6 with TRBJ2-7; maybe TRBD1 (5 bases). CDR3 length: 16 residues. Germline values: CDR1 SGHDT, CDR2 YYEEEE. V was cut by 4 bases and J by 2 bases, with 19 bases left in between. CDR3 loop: CASSPTAGSITYEQYF. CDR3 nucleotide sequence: TGTGCCAGCAGCCCTACAGCAGGGTCCATAACCTACGAGCAGTACTTC.

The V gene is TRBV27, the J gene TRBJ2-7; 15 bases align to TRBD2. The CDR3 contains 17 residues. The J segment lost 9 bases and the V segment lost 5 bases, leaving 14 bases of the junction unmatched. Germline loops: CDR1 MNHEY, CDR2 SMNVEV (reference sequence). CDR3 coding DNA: TGTGCCAGCAGTCCGGGACTAGCGGGAGGATTTTTACGGACGCAGTACTTC. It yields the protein CASSPGLAGGFLRTQYF.

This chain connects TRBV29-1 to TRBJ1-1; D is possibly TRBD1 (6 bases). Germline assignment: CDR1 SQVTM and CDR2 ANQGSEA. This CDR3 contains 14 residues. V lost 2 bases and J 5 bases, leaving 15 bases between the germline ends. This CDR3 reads CSVERTALGTEAFF. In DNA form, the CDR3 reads TGCAGCGTTGAAAGGACAGCCCTGGGGACTGAAGCTTTCTTT.

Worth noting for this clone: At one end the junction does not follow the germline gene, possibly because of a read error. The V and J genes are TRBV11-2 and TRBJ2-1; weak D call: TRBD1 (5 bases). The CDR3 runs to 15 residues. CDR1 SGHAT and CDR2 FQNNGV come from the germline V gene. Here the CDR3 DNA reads TGTGCCAGCAGGTTAGTGGGCAGGGCTAACAATGAGCAGTTCTTC. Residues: CASRLVGRANNEQFF.

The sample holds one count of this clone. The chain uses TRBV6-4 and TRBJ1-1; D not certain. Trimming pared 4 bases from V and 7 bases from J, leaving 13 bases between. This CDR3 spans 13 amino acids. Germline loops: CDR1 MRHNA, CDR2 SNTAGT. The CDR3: CASSASPSFEAFF. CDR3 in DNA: TGTGCCAGCAGTGCCTCTCCTAGTTTTGAAGCTTTCTTT.

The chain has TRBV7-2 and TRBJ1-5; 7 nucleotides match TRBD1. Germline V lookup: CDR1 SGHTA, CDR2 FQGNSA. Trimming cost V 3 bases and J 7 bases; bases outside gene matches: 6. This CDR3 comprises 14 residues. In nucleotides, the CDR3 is TGTGCCAGCAGCTTCGACAGGGCCTCCCAGCCCCAGCATTTT. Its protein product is CASSFDRASQPQHF.

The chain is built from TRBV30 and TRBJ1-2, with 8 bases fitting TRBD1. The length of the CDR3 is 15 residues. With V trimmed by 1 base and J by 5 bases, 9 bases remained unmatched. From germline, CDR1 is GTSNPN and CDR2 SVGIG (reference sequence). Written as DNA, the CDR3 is TGTGCCTGGAGTGCCTCACTCAGGGGGCTGTATGGCTACACCTTC. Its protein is CAWSASLRGLYGYTF. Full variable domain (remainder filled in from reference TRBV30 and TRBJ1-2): SQTIHQWPATLVQPVGSPLSLECTVEGTSNPNLYWYRQAAGRGLQLLFYSVGIGQISSEVPQNLSASRPQDRQFILSSKKLLLSDSGFYLCAWSASLRGLYGYTFGSGTRLTVV.

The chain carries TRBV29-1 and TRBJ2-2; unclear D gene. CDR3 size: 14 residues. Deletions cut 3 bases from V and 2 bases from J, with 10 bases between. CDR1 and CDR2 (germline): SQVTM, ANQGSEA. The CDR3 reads CSVENQHNTGELFF. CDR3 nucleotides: TGCAGCGTTGAGAATCAGCATAACACCGGGGAGCTGTTTTTT.